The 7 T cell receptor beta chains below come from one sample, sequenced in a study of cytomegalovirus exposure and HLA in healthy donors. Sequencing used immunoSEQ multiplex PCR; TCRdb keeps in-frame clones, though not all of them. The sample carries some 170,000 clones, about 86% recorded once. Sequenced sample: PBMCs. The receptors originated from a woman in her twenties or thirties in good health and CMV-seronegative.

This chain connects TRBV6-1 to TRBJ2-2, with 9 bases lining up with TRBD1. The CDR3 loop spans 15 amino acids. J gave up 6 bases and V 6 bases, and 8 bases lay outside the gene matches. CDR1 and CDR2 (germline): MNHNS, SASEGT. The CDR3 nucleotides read TGTGCCAGCAGGACGACCGGGACAGGGTCCGGGGAGCTGTTTTTT. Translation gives CASRTTGTGSGELFF.

CDR3 sequence (DNA): TGTGCCAGCCGGGGCGGGGGCGAGCAGTACTTC. Protein product: CASRGGGEQYF. J is TRBJ2-7 and V is TRBV6-1; 7 bases are a match to TRBD2. CDR3 length: 11 residues. Germline lookup yields CDR1 MNHNS and CDR2 SASEGT. Unmatched junction bases numbered 4, after V lost 8 bases and J lost 6 bases.

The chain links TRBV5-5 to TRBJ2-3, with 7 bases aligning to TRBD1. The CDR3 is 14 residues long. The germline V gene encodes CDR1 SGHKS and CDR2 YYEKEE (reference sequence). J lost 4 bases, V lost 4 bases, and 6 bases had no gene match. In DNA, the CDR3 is TGTGCCAGCAGCGGCAGGGGGAGCCCAGATACGCAGTATTTT. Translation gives CASSGRGSPDTQYF.

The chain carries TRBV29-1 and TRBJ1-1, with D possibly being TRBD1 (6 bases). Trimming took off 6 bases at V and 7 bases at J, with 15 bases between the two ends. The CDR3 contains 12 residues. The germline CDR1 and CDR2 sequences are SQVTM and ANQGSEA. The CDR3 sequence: CSVPTDSVEAFF. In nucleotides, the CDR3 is TGCAGCGTACCAACGGACAGCGTTGAAGCTTTCTTT. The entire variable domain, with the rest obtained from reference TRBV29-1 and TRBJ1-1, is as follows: SAVISQKPSRDICQRGTSLTIQCQVDSQVTMMFWYRQQPGQSLTLIATANQGSEATYESGFVIDKFPISRPNLTFSTLTVSNMSPEDSSIYLCSVPTDSVEAFFGQGTRLTVV.

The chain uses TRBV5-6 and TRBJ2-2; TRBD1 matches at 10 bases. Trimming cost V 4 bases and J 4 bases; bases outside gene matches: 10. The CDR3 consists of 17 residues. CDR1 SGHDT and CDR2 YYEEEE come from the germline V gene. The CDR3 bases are TGTGCCAGCAGCCGGATTACGACAGGGGGCTCCACCGGGGAGCTGTTTTTT. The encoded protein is CASSRITTGGSTGELFF.

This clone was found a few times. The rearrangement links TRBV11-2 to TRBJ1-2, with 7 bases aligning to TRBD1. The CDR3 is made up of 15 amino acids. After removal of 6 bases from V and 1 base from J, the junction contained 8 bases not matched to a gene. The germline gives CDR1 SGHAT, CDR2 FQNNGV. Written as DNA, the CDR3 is TGTGCCAGCAGGAGATGGGACAGACTTAACTATGGCTACACCTTC. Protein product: CASRRWDRLNYGYTF.

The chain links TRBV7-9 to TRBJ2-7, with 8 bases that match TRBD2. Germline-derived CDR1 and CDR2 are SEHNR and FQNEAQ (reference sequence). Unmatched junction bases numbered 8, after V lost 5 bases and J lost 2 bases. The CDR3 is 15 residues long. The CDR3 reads CASSPRRGAPYEQYF. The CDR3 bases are TGTGCCAGCAGCCCTCGGCGGGGGGCCCCCTACGAGCAGTACTTC. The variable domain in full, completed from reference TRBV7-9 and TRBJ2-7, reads DTGVSQNPRHKITKRGQNVTFRCDPISEHNRLYWYRQTLGQGPEFLTYFQNEAQLEKSRLLSDRFSAERPKGSFSTLEIQRTEQGDSAMYLCASSPRRGAPYEQYFGPGTRLTVT.